This entry lists 30 T cell receptor beta chains sequenced from one sample in a study of response to subunit inactivated influenza vaccine. TCRdb ran MiXCR on the RT-PCR reads and lists one entry per CDR3 protein. The sample lists fewer than 600,000 distinct CDR3 sequences; 6% to 9% were seen once. This specimen was PBMCs from blood, taken about 23 months after vaccination. The receptor source for this set is a man aged 50-75 years who received an inactivated influenza vaccine.

Only a few counts were recorded for this clonotype. The chain links TRBV10-3 to TRBJ2-2, with 7 bases lining up with TRBD1. The germline V gene has CDR1 ENHRY and CDR2 SYGVKD. With V trimmed by 5 bases and J by 4 bases, 10 bases remained unmatched. The CDR3 loop spans 16 amino acids. The CDR3 is CAISPRQGRSTGELFF. CDR3 nucleotides: TGTGCCATCAGTCCTAGACAGGGTCGGAGCACCGGGGAGCTGTTTTTT.

This clonotype has more than one count but fewer than ten. The chain joins TRBV9 to TRBJ2-4; no reliable D call. Trimming cost V 5 bases and J 2 bases, with 14 bases left between them. The CDR3 contains 15 residues. Looked up from germline, CDR1 is SGDLS and CDR2 is YYNGEE. CDR3 loop: CASSVGVTTKNIQYF. The CDR3 nucleotides read TGTGCCAGCAGTGTTGGGGTCACGACCAAAAACATTCAGTACTTC.

In this sample, this clonotype turned up a few times. The V call is TRBV18, the J call TRBJ1-1; D perhaps matches TRBD1 (6 bases). The V gene lost 3 bases and the J gene lost 1 base, with 18 bases spanning the gap. Germline values: CDR1 KGHSH, CDR2 LQKENI. The CDR3 runs to 17 residues. CDR3: CASSPRLTGMTNTEAFF. CDR3 bases: TGTGCCAGCTCACCGAGGTTAACAGGGATGACGAACACTGAAGCTTTCTTT.

The chain has TRBV6-2 or TRBV6-3 and TRBJ2-3, with TRBD2 identical over 13 bases. There are 21 residues in the CDR3. With V trimmed by 0 bases and J by 6 bases, 18 bases remained unmatched. Germline V CDR1 and CDR2: MNHEY, SVGEGT. The CDR3 sequence: CASSYSGPWGTSGRAQDTQYF. CDR3 sequence (DNA): TGTGCCAGCAGTTACTCGGGCCCTTGGGGTACTAGCGGGAGGGCCCAGGATACGCAGTATTTT.

This clonotype has ten or more counts. This chain links TRBV12-3 or TRBV12-4 with TRBJ1-6, with D tentatively TRBD1 (6 bases). The CDR3 has 14 residues. V was cut by 3 bases and J by 9 bases, with 12 bases left in between. CDR3 DNA sequence: TGTGCCAGCAGTTTGCACAGGGCTGGTTCACCCCTCCACTTT. Protein: CASSLHRAGSPLHF.

This clonotype showed up many times. CDR3 DNA sequence: TGCGCCAGCAGACAAATCGGACTAGCGGGAGAGACCCAGTACTTC. Its protein is CASRQIGLAGETQYF. The genes are TRBV5-1 and TRBJ2-5; 11 positions match TRBD2. V lost 5 bases and J lost 4; bases outside the gene matches: 7. CDR3 length equals 15 residues. Germline V gene data show CDR1 as SGHRS and CDR2 as YFSETQ.

The chain carries TRBV12-5 and TRBJ2-1; 8 nucleotides line up with TRBD1. The length of the CDR3 is 14 residues. Looked up from germline, CDR1 is LGHNT and CDR2 is FRNRAP. Trimming cost V 6 bases and J 8 bases; bases outside gene matches: 9. The DNA for the CDR3 is TGTGCTAGTGGGCCCGGACAGGGCGGAGATGAGCAGTTCTTC. Its protein is CASGPGQGGDEQFF.

The rearrangement uses TRBV30 and TRBJ1-6; D is unresolved. The germline CDR1 and CDR2 sequences are GTSNPN and SVGIG (reference sequence). There are 12 residues in the CDR3. V was shortened by 5 bases and J by 7 bases, with 9 bases between the two germline ends. CDR3 in amino acids: CAWGSSNSPLHF. Here the CDR3 DNA reads TGTGCCTGGGGTTCCTCGAATTCACCCCTCCACTTT.

This sequence joins TRBV24-1 and TRBJ2-3, with 9 bases that match TRBD1. J lost 2 bases, V lost 7 bases, and 6 bases had no gene match. Germline CDR1 reads KGHDR; CDR2 reads SFDVKD. CDR3 size: 15 residues. The CDR3 nucleotides read TGTGCCACCAGCTATAGACAGGGGGTCACAGATACGCAGTATTTT. Translated, it gives CATSYRQGVTDTQYF.

This clonotype was counted many times. This chain links TRBV28 with TRBJ2-2; 11 bases are shared with TRBD2. The CDR3 totals 17 residues. V was pared by 3 bases and J by 5 bases, with 8 bases of the junction left unmatched. Germline-derived CDR1 and CDR2 are MDHEN and SYDVKM. Written as DNA, the CDR3 is TGTGCCAGCAGTTTGTGGCTAGCGGGAGGCATTACCGGGGAGCTGTTTTTT. Translated, it gives CASSLWLAGGITGELFF.

This clonotype was detected ten times or more. The chain is built from TRBV27 and TRBJ2-3; D gene uncertain. Trimming removed 1 base at V and 2 bases at J, with 13 bases between. The germline gives CDR1 MNHEY, CDR2 SMNVEV (reference sequence). This CDR3 spans 16 amino acids. The CDR3: CASSLLFDIATDTQYF. For the CDR3, the DNA is TGTGCCAGCAGTTTATTATTTGATATCGCCACAGATACGCAGTATTTT.

This clonotype was detected ten times or more. The chain carries TRBV11-2 and TRBJ2-5; tentatively, D is TRBD1 (5 bases). Germline values: CDR1 SGHAT, CDR2 FQNNGV. The V end lost 5 bases, the J end lost 5 bases, and 15 bases lay between the germline ends. The length of the CDR3 is 14 residues. CDR3 nucleotide sequence: TGTGCCAGCAGCGTAGGGGTACAAATGGAGACCCAGTACTTC. This sequence encodes CASSVGVQMETQYF.

This clonotype was seen ten or more times. The chain joins TRBV9 to TRBJ2-7, with a weak D call TRBD2 (6 bases). With 4 bases removed from V and 3 bases from J, the gap between germline ends came to 14 bases. The CDR3 covers 14 residues. Germline V CDR1 and CDR2: SGDLS, YYNGEE. DNA of the CDR3: TGTGCCAGCAGCCAGGGAGCCGGGAGCTACGAGCAGTACTTC. Protein: CASSQGAGSYEQYF. Full variable domain (remainder filled in from reference TRBV9 and TRBJ2-7): DSGVTQTPKHLITATGQRVTLRCSPRSGDLSVYWYQQSLDQGLQFLIQYYNGEERAKGNILERFSAQQFPDLHSELNLSSLELGDSALYFCASSQGAGSYEQYFGPGTRLTVT.

The table lists this clonotype with many counts. V usage is TRBV20-1 and J usage is TRBJ1-1, with D perhaps TRBD1 (5 bases). Germline V gives CDR1 DFQATT, CDR2 SNEGSKA (reference sequence). The V gene lost 4 bases and the J gene lost 5 bases, with 14 bases spanning the gap. CDR3 length: 13 residues. The CDR3 coding sequence is TGCAGTGCTACAGGGTGGGAGAAAACTGAAGCTTTCTTT. Its translation is CSATGWEKTEAFF.

This clonotype was observed a few times. The rearrangement links TRBV7-9 to TRBJ2-7, with D perhaps assigned TRBD1 or TRBD2 (6 bases each). CDR1 and CDR2 (germline): SEHNR, FQNEAQ (reference sequence). Trimming left V 0 bases short and J 1 base short, with 16 bases between. The CDR3 runs to 17 residues. The CDR3 reads CASSLAGGERGSYEQYF. As DNA, the CDR3 is TGTGCCAGCAGCTTAGCCGGCGGGGAGAGGGGGTCCTACGAGCAGTACTTC. Full variable domain (outside the CDR3, taken from reference TRBV7-9 and TRBJ2-7): DTGVSQNPRHKITKRGQNVTFRCDPISEHNRLYWYRQTLGQGPEFLTYFQNEAQLEKSRLLSDRFSAERPKGSFSTLEIQRTEQGDSAMYLCASSLAGGERGSYEQYFGPGTRLTVT.

This clonotype was detected many times. In nucleotides, the CDR3 is TGTGCCAGCAGCATGGGACAGGGGGCCCGGGAGACCCAGTACTTC. Translation: CASSMGQGARETQYF. The V call is TRBV5-5, the J call TRBJ2-5, with 12 bases identical to TRBD1. Germline V lookup: CDR1 SGHKS, CDR2 YYEKEE (reference sequence). J lost 5 bases, V lost 4 bases, and 6 bases had no gene match. There are 15 residues in the CDR3.

This clonotype occurred a few times. The rearrangement joins TRBV4-1 to TRBJ2-5; no clear D. The length of the CDR3 is 14 residues. The germline CDR1 and CDR2 sequences are MGHRA and YSYEKL. V lost 3 bases to trimming and J lost 7 bases, with 15 bases between them. The DNA for the CDR3 is TGCGCCAGCAGCCAGACCTCAAGAGTGGGGACCCAGTACTTC. This gives the protein CASSQTSRVGTQYF.

The chain recombines TRBV6-1 with TRBJ1-5; the match to TRBD1 covers 8 bases. Losses at the gene ends were 6 bases for V and 4 bases for J; bases not matched to a gene: 8. In germline, CDR1 is MNHNS, CDR2 SASEGT. The CDR3 is made up of 15 amino acids. The CDR3 DNA sequence: TGTGCCAGCAGGGAGGACAGGGTTTTAAATCAGCCCCAGCATTTT. As protein: CASREDRVLNQPQHF.

The chain carries TRBV4-2 and TRBJ1-6; the match to TRBD1 covers 10 bases. Trimming took 4 bases from V and 9 from J; bases not matched to a gene: 9. Germline values: CDR1 LGHNA, CDR2 YNFKEQ. The CDR3 contains 16 residues. The CDR3 nucleotides are TGTGCCAGCAGCCCGACGACAGGGGGCGCAGGTTCACCCCTCCACTTT. Translation gives CASSPTTGGAGSPLHF.

This clonotype was found a few times. The V gene is TRBV7-2, the J gene TRBJ2-2; 7 bases align to TRBD1. The CDR3 covers 15 residues. Trimming at V came to 3 bases and at J to 6 bases, leaving 7 bases not matched to a gene. Germline V gives CDR1 SGHTA, CDR2 FQGNSA. The CDR3 nucleotides are TGTGCCAGCAGCTTCAGACAGGGAAGTGCCGGGGAGCTGTTTTTT. Amino acid sequence: CASSFRQGSAGELFF.

This clonotype came up a few times. The rearrangement links TRBV7-6 to TRBJ2-7, with TRBD2 identical over 14 bases. V lost 5 bases to trimming and J lost 5 bases; unmatched junction nucleotides: 2. CDR1 and CDR2 (germline): SGHVS, FNYEAQ. This CDR3 is built from 14 residues. DNA for the CDR3: TGTGCCAGCAGCGAGGGACTAGCGGGAGACGAGCAGTACTTC. It translates to CASSEGLAGDEQYF. The entire variable domain, with the rest obtained from reference TRBV7-6 and TRBJ2-7, is as follows: GAGVSQSPRYKVTKRGQDVALRCDPISGHVSLYWYRQALGQGPEFLTYFNYEAQQDKSGLPNDRFSAERPEGSISTLTIQRTEQRDSAMYRCASSEGLAGDEQYFGPGTRLTVT.

This clonotype was seen only a few times. V is TRBV28 and J is TRBJ2-1; 10 bases align to TRBD2. V was clipped by 3 bases and J by 6 bases; unmatched bases: 5. There are 15 residues in the CDR3. Germline CDR1 reads MDHEN; CDR2 reads SYDVKM. CDR3 sequence reads: CASSLIAGGFNEQFF. CDR3 in DNA: TGTGCCAGCAGTTTGATAGCGGGAGGCTTCAATGAGCAGTTCTTC.

Only a few counts were recorded for this clonotype. The rearrangement joins TRBV2 to TRBJ2-1, with 11 positions matching TRBD1. Germline V CDR1 and CDR2: SNHLY, FYNNEI. This CDR3 spans 14 amino acids. J gave up 7 bases and V 6 bases, and 5 bases lay outside the gene matches. The CDR3 sequence: CASSGQGAQNEQFF. CDR3 DNA sequence: TGTGCCAGCAGCGGACAGGGGGCCCAGAATGAGCAGTTCTTC.

This clonotype has a handful of counts. The gene calls are TRBV20-1 and TRBJ1-4; D gene ambiguous. The germline V gene has CDR1 DFQATT and CDR2 SNEGSKA (reference sequence). V lost 1 base, J lost 7 bases, and 10 bases lay in between. The CDR3 is made up of 13 amino acids. The CDR3 protein is CSARVANFEKLFF. DNA for the CDR3: TGCAGTGCTAGAGTGGCAAATTTTGAAAAACTGTTTTTT.

The chain joins TRBV5-1 to TRBJ1-1; possibly TRBD1 for D (5 bases). V was trimmed by 3 bases and J by 6 bases, leaving 12 bases between them. CDR1 SGHRS and CDR2 YFSETQ come from the germline V gene. This CDR3 region has 13 residues. CDR3 loop: CASSSGPKSEAFF. Written as DNA, the CDR3 is TGCGCCAGCAGCTCGGGGCCAAAATCTGAAGCTTTCTTT.

In this sample, this clonotype turned up once. Possible read error: a much larger clone is one base away. This sequence joins TRBV7-9 and TRBJ2-7; TRBD1 agrees at 10 bases. CDR1 is SEHNR and CDR2 is FQNEAQ in the germline V gene (reference sequence). The length of the CDR3 is 13 residues. V lost 8 bases and J lost 9; bases outside the gene matches: 10. For the CDR3, the DNA is TGTGCCAGCTATGGGGACAGGGGATCCGGGCAGTACTTC. Amino acids: CASYGDRGSGQYF.

This clonotype has more than one count but fewer than ten. In DNA, the CDR3 is TGTGCCATCAGTAGAGACAGGGAGGCGCGAGGCTACACCTTC. It encodes CAISRDREARGYTF. This sequence joins TRBV10-3 and TRBJ1-2; 7 bases map to TRBD1. Looked up from germline, CDR1 is ENHRY and CDR2 is SYGVKD. CDR3 size: 14 residues. Unmatched junction bases numbered 11, after V lost 5 bases and J lost 8 bases.

This clonotype appeared a few times. V gene TRBV12-3 or TRBV12-4 combines with J gene TRBJ2-2; D not resolved. The CDR3 runs 10 residues. The ends were cut back, 4 bases at V and 14 bases at J, with 8 bases in the middle. The CDR3 region is CASSSPKLFF. The CDR3 DNA reads as TGTGCCAGCAGTTCACCGAAACTGTTTTTT.

This clonotype was seen a handful of times. The chain carries TRBV6-2 or TRBV6-3 and TRBJ2-5, with D unclear. The V end lost 10 bases, the J end lost 2 bases, and 14 bases lay between the germline ends. CDR3 length: 13 amino acids. Germline V CDR1 and CDR2: MNHEY, SVGEGT. The DNA of the CDR3 is TGTGCCACCAGACGGCAGACTCAAGAGACCCAGTACTTC. It codes for CATRRQTQETQYF.

This clonotype has just a few counts. The rearrangement joins TRBV7-2 to TRBJ2-1; the match to TRBD1 covers 8 bases. Germline CDR1 SGHTA, CDR2 FQGNSA. The trim removed 5 bases at V and 13 bases at J, leaving 7 bases unmatched. The CDR3 length is 12 residues. The CDR3 reads CASSHDRGPQFF. The CDR3 DNA reads as TGTGCCAGCAGCCATGACAGGGGCCCTCAGTTCTTC.